These T cell receptor beta chains were read from a single sample in a study of blood T cell repertoires in COVID-19. Repertoires were generated with immunoSEQ multiplex PCR, while TCRdb's copy carries only in-frame clones and drops some. This sample has some 360,000 clones; 88% occur once, and the top ten carry 1%. Sequencing was performed on PBMCs or T cells enriched from blood (not recorded which). These receptors originate from a woman aged 30 to 39 who had been exposed to COVID-19. The CDR3 runs from the conserved cysteine through the conserved F or W. D genes are given only for firm matches. The listing skips clone size in some rows; elsewhere it reads once, few, many or a size class.

j_call,clone_size,d_call,v_call,cdr3_nt,cdr3_aa
TRBJ1-4,.,.,TRBV7-9,TGTGCCAGCAGCCCTAGACGGCGGGGTAATGAAAAACTGTTTTTT,CASSPRRRGNEKLFF
TRBJ1-1,.,TRBD1,TRBV18,TGTGCCAGCTCACCACACAGGGACAGTGAAGCTTTCTTT,CASSPHRDSEAFF
TRBJ1-5,.,.,TRBV15,TGTGCCACCAGCAGCACAGGGAATAGCAATCAGCCCCAGCATTTT,CATSSTGNSNQPQHF
TRBJ1-5,few,TRBD1,TRBV2,TGTGCCAGCAGTGAAGAGACAGGGAGCAATCAGCCCCAGCATTTT,CASSEETGSNQPQHF
TRBJ1-1,.,.,TRBV7-3,TGTGCCAGCAGCTCCGTCGCAGGGGCGCCTGAAGCTTTCTTT,CASSSVAGAPEAFF
TRBJ2-7,.,.,TRBV3-1/TRBV3-2,TGTGCCAGCAGCCTCCGGGACACCTACGAGCAGTACTTC,CASSLRDTYEQYF
TRBJ2-6,.,.,TRBV28,TGTGCCAGCAGTTTATTAGTAGAGTCTGGGGCCAACGTCCTGACTTTC,CASSLLVESGANVLTF
TRBJ1-2,few,TRBD1,TRBV28,TGTGCCAGCAGCCCGACAGGGACCTTCTATGGCTACACCTTC,CASSPTGTFYGYTF
TRBJ1-5,.,TRBD1,TRBV6-5,TGTGCCAGCAGTCGACAGGGGACCACAAATCAGCCCCAGCATTTT,CASSRQGTTNQPQHF
TRBJ1-1,.,.,TRBV27,TGTGCCAGCTATCCTGCGTGGAACACTGAAGCTTTCTTT,CASYPAWNTEAFF
TRBJ1-2,.,TRBD1,TRBV28,TGTGCCAGCAGTTTATGGGGGGACAGGGGCGGCTACACCTTC,CASSLWGDRGGYTF
TRBJ2-1,.,.,TRBV7-9,TGTGCCAGCAGCTTATCAGGGGCCACGTACAATGAGCAGTTCTTC,CASSLSGATYNEQFF
TRBJ1-1,once,TRBD1,TRBV29-1,TGCAGCGTCGCCGGGGACAGGGTGGCTTTCTTT,CSVAGDRVAFF
TRBJ1-1,.,.,TRBV2,TGTGCCAGCAGTTATTCGGGAAAAGCTTTCTTT,CASSYSGKAFF
TRBJ2-7,once,.,TRBV5-4,TGTGCCAGCAGCTTGGGTATCGGCGAGCAGTACTTC,CASSLGIGEQYF
TRBJ2-3,.,TRBD2,TRBV7-3,TGTGCCAGCAGCTTTTCTAGCGGGAGTGGTGATACGCAGTATTTT,CASSFSSGSGDTQYF